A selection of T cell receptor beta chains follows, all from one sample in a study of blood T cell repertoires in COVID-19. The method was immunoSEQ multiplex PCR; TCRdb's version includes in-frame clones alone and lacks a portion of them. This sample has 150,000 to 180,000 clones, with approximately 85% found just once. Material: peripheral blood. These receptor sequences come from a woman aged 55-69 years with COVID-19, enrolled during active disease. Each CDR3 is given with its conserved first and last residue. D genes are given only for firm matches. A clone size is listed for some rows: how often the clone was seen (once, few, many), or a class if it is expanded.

CASSGGRVEAFF,TGTGCCAGCAGCGGGGGACGGGTAGAAGCTTTCTTT,TRBV12-3/TRBV12-4,.,TRBJ1-1,.
CASRRETSGANVLTF,TGTGCCAGCAGGCGGGAGACCTCTGGGGCCAACGTCCTGACTTTC,TRBV6-5,TRBD2,TRBJ2-6,once
CASSLGYRSGANVLTF,TGTGCCAGCAGCTTGGGATACAGATCAGGGGCCAACGTCCTGACTTTC,TRBV5-5,.,TRBJ2-6,.
CASSHRDRGTEAFF,TGTGCCAGTAGTCACCGGGACAGGGGCACTGAAGCTTTCTTT,TRBV19,TRBD1,TRBJ1-1,once
CASRTGGEGEKLFF,TGTGCCAGTAGAACAGGGGGAGAAGGCGAAAAACTGTTTTTT,TRBV19,TRBD1,TRBJ1-4,.
CAWSLAGVAKNIQYF,TGTGCCTGGAGCCTAGCGGGGGTAGCCAAAAACATTCAGTACTTC,TRBV30,TRBD2,TRBJ2-4,.
CASSSIYGYTF,TGTGCCAGCAGCTCCATCTATGGCTACACCTTC,TRBV5-4,.,TRBJ1-2,.
CASSSTGQGIDTQYF,TGTGCCAGCAGTTCCACGGGACAGGGGATAGATACGCAGTATTTT,TRBV11-2,TRBD1,TRBJ2-3,.
CSARGTLNQYF,TGCAGTGCTAGGGGCACTCTAAATCAGTATTTT,TRBV20-1,.,TRBJ2-3,few
CASLSGGQETQYF,TGTGCCAGCCTTAGCGGGGGGCAAGAGACCCAGTACTTC,TRBV6-5,TRBD2,TRBJ2-5,.
CATSGSRYNEQFF,TGTGCCACCTCAGGGTCGAGGTACAATGAGCAGTTCTTC,TRBV6-5,.,TRBJ2-1,.
CASSITRLAGMANNEQFF,TGTGCCAGCAGCATCACCCGACTAGCGGGGATGGCCAACAATGAGCAGTTCTTC,TRBV14,TRBD2,TRBJ2-1,.
CASSQRLAGYNEQFF,TGTGCCAGCAGTCAGAGACTAGCGGGTTACAATGAGCAGTTCTTC,TRBV6-5,TRBD2,TRBJ2-1,.
CASSLYARLGVYNSPLHF,TGTGCCAGCAGCTTGTATGCGCGTTTAGGGGTCTATAATTCACCCCTCCACTTT,TRBV5-6,.,TRBJ1-6,once
CASSPQPSNLAGSSYNEQFF,TGTGCCAGCTCACCTCAACCTTCAAATTTAGCGGGGAGCTCCTACAATGAGCAGTTCTTC,TRBV18,TRBD2,TRBJ2-1,.
CATADTEAFF,TGTGCCACCGCGGACACTGAAGCTTTCTTT,TRBV24-1,.,TRBJ1-1,.
CASSVGTGGNIQYF,TGTGCCAGCAGCGTAGGGACAGGGGGAAACATTCAGTACTTC,TRBV9,TRBD1,TRBJ2-4,.
CASSLSGGIWETQYF,TGTGCCAGCAGCTTATCAGGGGGGATTTGGGAGACCCAGTACTTC,TRBV7-3,.,TRBJ2-5,.
CASSVGHSDTGRASGTIYF,TGTGCCAGCAGCGTAGGCCATTCTGATACGGGCAGAGCGAGCGGCACCATATATTTT,TRBV9,.,TRBJ1-3,.
CASSGAETGHEQFF,TGTGCCAGCTCAGGCGCAGAGACAGGGCATGAGCAGTTCTTC,TRBV18,TRBD1,TRBJ2-1,.
CASSSRSSNQPQHF,TGTGCCAGTTCTTCGAGGTCGAGCAATCAGCCCCAGCATTTT,TRBV19,.,TRBJ1-5,.
CASSEYRDSLETQYF,TGTGCCAGCAGTGAATATCGGGATAGCTTGGAGACCCAGTACTTC,TRBV6-1,.,TRBJ2-5,.
CAREGFGSSYNSPLHF,TGTGCCAGGGAGGGTTTTGGGAGCTCCTATAATTCACCCCTCCACTTT,TRBV6-4,.,TRBJ1-6,.